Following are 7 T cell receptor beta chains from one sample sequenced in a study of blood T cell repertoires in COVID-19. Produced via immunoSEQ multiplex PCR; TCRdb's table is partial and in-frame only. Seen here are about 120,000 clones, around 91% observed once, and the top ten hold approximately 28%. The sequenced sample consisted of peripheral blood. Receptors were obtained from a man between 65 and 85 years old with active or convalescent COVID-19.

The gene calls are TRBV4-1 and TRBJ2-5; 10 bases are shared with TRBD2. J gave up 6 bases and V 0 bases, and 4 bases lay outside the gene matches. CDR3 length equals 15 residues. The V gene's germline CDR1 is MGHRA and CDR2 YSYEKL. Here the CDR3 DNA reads TGCGCCAGCAGCCAAGACACTAGCGGGATGAAGACCCAGTACTTC. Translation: CASSQDTSGMKTQYF.

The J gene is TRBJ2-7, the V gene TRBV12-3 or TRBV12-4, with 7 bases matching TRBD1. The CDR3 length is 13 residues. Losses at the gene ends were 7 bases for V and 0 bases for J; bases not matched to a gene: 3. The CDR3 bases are TGTGCCAGCAAGGGGGCAGACTCCTACGAGCAGTACTTC. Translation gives CASKGADSYEQYF.

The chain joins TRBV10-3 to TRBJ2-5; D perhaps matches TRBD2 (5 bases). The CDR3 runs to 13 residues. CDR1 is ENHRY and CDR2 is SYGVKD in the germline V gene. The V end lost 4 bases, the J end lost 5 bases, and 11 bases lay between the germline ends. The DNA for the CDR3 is TGTGCCATCAGTGCCAGCGGCCTGGAGACCCAGTACTTC. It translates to CAISASGLETQYF.

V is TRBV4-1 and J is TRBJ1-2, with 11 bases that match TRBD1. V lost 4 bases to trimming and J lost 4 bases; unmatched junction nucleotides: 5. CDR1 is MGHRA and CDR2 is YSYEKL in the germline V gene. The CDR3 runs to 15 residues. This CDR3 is CASSLGTGGSYGYTF. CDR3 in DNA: TGCGCCAGCAGCCTTGGGACAGGGGGTAGCTATGGCTACACCTTC.

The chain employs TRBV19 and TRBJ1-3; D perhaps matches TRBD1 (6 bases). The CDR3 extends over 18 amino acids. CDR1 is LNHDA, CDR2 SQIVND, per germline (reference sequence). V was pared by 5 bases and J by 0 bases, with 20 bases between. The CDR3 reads CASSPEGTTGISGNTIYF. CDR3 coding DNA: TGTGCCAGTAGTCCCGAGGGGACTACAGGGATCTCTGGAAACACCATATATTTT. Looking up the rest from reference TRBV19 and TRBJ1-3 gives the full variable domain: DGGITQSPKYLFRKEGQNVTLSCEQNLNHDAMYWYRQDPGQGLRLIYYSQIVNDFQKGDIAEGYSVSREKKESFPLTVTSAQKNPTAFYLCASSPEGTTGISGNTIYFGEGSWLTVV.

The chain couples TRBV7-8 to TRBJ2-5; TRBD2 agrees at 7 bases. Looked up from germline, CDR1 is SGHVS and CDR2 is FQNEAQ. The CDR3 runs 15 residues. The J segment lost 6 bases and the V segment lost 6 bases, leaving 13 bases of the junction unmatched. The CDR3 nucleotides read TGTGCCAGCAGTCCCGGGACTACCTCAGGGCAGACCCAGTACTTC. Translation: CASSPGTTSGQTQYF.

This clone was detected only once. The CDR3 is CASSDEGLAGSNEQFF. As DNA, the CDR3 is TGTGCCAGCAGTGATGAGGGACTAGCGGGAAGCAATGAGCAGTTCTTC. This chain connects TRBV6-4 to TRBJ2-1, with TRBD2 identical over 13 bases. The CDR3 covers 16 residues. Looked up from germline, CDR1 is MRHNA and CDR2 is SNTAGT. The J segment lost 6 bases and the V segment lost 3 bases, leaving 5 bases of the junction unmatched.